This T cell receptor beta chain was recorded in a study of blood T cell repertoires in COVID-19. Study information: COVID-19 samples from acute and convalescent phases originated in the United States, Italy and Spain. PBMCs, B-cell-depleted T cells, or T cells were the source of the cDNA or gDNA that made up the material.

Enrollees, about 18 to 90 years old, lived in about two dozen US areas. Cohort assignment relied on participant-reported clinical history. Assay: immunoSEQ multiplex PCR; the TCRdb copy retains only in-frame clones and omits some. This table has 250,000 to 400,000 clones, over 85% appearing once. This CDR3 is 16 amino acids long. Per the germline V gene, CDR1 is SGHTA and CDR2 is FQGNSA. Trimming removed 5 bases from V and 5 bases from J; junction bases left unmatched: 11. This TCR came from a man aged 55 to 69 who had recovered from COVID-19. The chain employs TRBV7-2 and TRBJ1-5; 8 bases agree with TRBD1. The sample comprised PBMCs or T cells enriched from blood (not recorded which). The CDR3 protein is CASSLHRTGSHQPQHF. The CDR3 nucleotides are TGTGCCAGCAGCCTACATCGGACAGGGAGCCATCAGCCCCAGCATTTT.